The present entry profiles one T cell receptor beta chain with its context. The sample is drawn from a study of OX40 agonist ivuxolimab in advanced cancers. Overall study: Partial responses, seen in three patients, involved one hepatocellular carcinoma and two cutaneous melanomas.

The assay was immunoSEQ multiplex PCR, and TCRdb's table has in-frame clones only and misses some. The repertoire includes about 83,000 clones, about 86% of them detected once, and 1.5% to 2% sits in the top ten. The CDR3 sequence is 17 residues long. Germline V gene sequence: CDR1 SGHTA, CDR2 FQGNSA. V was cut by 2 bases and J by 3 bases, with 18 bases left in between. V is TRBV7-2 and J is TRBJ2-3, with D possibly being TRBD1 (6 bases). This receptor was obtained from an adult with an advanced solid tumor such as melanoma, head and neck, liver or kidney cancer. The source material was CD4+ or CD8+ T cells sorted from blood, sampled in a trial of the OX40 agonist ivuxolimab. CDR3 DNA sequence: TGTGCCAGCAGCTTAAGGCCACGGACAGATGCGACAGATACGCAGTATTTT. Its protein product is CASSLRPRTDATDTQYF. The complete variable domain, with remaining parts taken from reference TRBV7-2 and TRBJ2-3, reads GAGVSQSPSNKVTEKGKDVELRCDPISGHTALYWYRQSLGQGLEFLIYFQGNSAPDKSGLPSDRFSAERTGGSVSTLTIQRTQQEDSAVYLCASSLRPRTDATDTQYFGPGTRLTVL.